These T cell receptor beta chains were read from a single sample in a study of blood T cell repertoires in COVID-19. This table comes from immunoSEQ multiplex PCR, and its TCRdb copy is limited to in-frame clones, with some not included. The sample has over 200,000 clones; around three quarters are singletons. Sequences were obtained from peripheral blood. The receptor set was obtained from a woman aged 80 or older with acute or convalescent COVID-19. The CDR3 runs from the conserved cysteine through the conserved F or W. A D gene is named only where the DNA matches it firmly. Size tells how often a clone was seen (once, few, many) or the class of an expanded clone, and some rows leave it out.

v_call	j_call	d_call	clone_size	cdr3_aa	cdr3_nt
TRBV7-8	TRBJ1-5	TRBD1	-	CASSSQDRGLNQPQHF	TGTGCCAGCAGCTCCCAGGACAGGGGGCTTAATCAGCCCCAGCATTTT
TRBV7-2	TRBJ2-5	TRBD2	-	CASSLAQGGQETQYF	TGTGCCAGCAGCTTAGCCCAGGGAGGGCAAGAGACCCAGTACTTC
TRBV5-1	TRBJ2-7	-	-	CASSWSSQGSYEQYF	TGCGCCAGCAGCTGGTCTAGCCAAGGCTCCTACGAGCAGTACTTC
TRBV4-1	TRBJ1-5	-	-	CASSQDSGRAQHF	TGCGCCAGCAGCCAAGACTCCGGGAGGGCCCAACATTTT
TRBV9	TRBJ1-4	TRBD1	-	CASSGATGSTNEKLFF	TGTGCCAGCAGCGGAGCGACAGGGTCAACTAATGAAAAACTGTTTTTT
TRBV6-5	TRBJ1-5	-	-	CASSPNRGWGKPQHF	TGTGCCAGCAGTCCCAATCGGGGGTGGGGGAAACCCCAGCATTTT
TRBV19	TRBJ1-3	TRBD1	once	CASSMTGLAGNTIYF	TGTGCCAGTAGTATGACAGGGCTGGCTGGAAACACCATATATTTT
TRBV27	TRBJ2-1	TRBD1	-	CASRRQGNNEQFF	TGTGCCAGCCGCCGACAGGGTAACAATGAGCAGTTCTTC
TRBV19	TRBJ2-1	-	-	CASSTTVANEQFF	TGTGCCAGTAGTACGACAGTAGCCAATGAGCAGTTCTTC
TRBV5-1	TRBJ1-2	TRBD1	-	CASSLGQGDGYTF	TGCGCCAGCAGCTTGGGGCAGGGGGATGGCTACACCTTC